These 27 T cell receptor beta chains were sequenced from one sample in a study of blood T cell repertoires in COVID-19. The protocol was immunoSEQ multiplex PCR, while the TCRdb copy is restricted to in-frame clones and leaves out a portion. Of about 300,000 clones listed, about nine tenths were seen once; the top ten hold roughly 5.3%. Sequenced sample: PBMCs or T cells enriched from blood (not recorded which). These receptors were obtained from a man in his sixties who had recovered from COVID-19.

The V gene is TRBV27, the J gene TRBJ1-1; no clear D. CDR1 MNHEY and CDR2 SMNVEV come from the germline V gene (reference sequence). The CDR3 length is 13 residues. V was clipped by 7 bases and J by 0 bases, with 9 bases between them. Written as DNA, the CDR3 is TGTGCCAGCAAAATCAGATTGAACACTGAAGCTTTCTTT. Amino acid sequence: CASKIRLNTEAFF.

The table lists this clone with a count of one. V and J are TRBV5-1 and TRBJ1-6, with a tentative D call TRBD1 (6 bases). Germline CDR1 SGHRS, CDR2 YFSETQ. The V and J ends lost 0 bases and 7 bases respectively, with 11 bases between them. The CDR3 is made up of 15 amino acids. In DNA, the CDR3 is TGCGCCAGCAGCTTGGCCGCAGGGGACAATTCACCCCTCCACTTT. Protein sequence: CASSLAAGDNSPLHF.

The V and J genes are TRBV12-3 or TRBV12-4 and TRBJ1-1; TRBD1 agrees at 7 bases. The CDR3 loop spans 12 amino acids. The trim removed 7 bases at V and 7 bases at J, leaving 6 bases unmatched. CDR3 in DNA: TGTGCCAGCACCCCCACAGGGGATGAAGCTTTCTTT. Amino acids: CASTPTGDEAFF.

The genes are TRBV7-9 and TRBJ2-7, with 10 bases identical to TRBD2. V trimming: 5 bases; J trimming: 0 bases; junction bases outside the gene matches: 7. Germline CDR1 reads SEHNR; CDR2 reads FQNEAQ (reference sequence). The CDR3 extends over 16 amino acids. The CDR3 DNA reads TGTGCCAGCAGCCCTTCTAGCGGGAGAATCTCCTACGAGCAGTACTTC. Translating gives CASSPSSGRISYEQYF.

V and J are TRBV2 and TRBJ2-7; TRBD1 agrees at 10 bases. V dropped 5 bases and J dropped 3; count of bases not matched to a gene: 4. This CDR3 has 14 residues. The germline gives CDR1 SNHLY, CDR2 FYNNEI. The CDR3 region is CASSRDRGYYEQYF. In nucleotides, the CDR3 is TGTGCCAGCAGTAGGGACAGGGGTTACTACGAGCAGTACTTC. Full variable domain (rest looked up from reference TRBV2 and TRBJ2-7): EPEVTQTPSHQVTQMGQEVILRCVPISNHLYFYWYRQILGQKVEFLVSFYNNEISEKSEIFDDQFSVERPDGSNFTLKIRSTKLEDSAMYFCASSRDRGYYEQYFGPGTRLTVT.

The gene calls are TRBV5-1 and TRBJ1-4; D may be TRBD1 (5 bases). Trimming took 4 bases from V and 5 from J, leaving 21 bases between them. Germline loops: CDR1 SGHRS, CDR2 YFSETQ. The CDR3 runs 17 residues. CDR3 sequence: CASSPFRGGVPNEKLFF. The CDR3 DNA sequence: TGCGCCAGCAGCCCATTTAGGGGTGGGGTTCCGAATGAAAAACTGTTTTTT.

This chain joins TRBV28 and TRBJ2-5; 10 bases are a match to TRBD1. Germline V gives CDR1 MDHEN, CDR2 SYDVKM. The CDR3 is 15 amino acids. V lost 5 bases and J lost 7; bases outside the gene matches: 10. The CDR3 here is CASSLPGQGTGTQYF. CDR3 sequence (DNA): TGTGCCAGCAGTCTGCCGGGACAGGGGACGGGGACCCAGTACTTC.

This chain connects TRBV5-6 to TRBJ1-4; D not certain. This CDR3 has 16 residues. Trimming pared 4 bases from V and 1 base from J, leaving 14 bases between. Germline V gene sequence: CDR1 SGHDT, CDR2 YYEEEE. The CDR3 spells CASSPPPGGTNEKLFF. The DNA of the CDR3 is TGTGCCAGCAGCCCGCCCCCAGGTGGAACTAATGAAAAACTGTTTTTT.

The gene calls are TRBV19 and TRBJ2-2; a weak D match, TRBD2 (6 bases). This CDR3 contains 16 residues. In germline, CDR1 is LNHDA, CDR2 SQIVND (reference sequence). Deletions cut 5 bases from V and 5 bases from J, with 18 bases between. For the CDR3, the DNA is TGTGCCAGTAGTCCAAGCCCAGCCCGGGGGACCGGGGAGCTGTTTTTT. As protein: CASSPSPARGTGELFF.

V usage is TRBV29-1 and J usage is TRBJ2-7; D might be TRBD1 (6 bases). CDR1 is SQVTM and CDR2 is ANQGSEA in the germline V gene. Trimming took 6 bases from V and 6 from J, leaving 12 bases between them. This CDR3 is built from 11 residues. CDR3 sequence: CSVGAGVEQYF. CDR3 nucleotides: TGCAGCGTCGGAGCAGGGGTCGAGCAGTACTTC.

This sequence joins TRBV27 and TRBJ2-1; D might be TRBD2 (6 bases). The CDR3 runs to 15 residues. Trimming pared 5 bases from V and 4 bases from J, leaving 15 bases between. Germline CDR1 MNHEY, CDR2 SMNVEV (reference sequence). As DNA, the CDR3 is TGTGCCAGCAGTCCCGACAGCGGGCGTTACAATGAGCAGTTCTTC. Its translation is CASSPDSGRYNEQFF.

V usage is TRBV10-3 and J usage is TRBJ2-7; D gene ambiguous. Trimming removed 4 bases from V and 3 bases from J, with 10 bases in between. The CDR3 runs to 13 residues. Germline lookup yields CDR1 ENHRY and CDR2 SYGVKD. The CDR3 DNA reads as TGTGCCATCAGTGGGGCAGGCTTCTACGAGCAGTACTTC. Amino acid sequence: CAISGAGFYEQYF.

The CDR3, as DNA: TGTGCCATCAGTGAGGGCGGATTCCGAGGGGAGCAGTACTTC. Its translation: CAISEGGFRGEQYF. The chain combines TRBV10-3 with TRBJ2-7; the D gene is possibly TRBD2 (5 bases). V was trimmed by 2 bases and J by 7 bases, leaving 15 bases between them. The CDR3 contains 14 residues. Germline lookup yields CDR1 ENHRY and CDR2 SYGVKD.

This chain's CDR3 is CATHFRGTGGSPLHF. DNA for the CDR3: TGTGCCACTCACTTTAGGGGGACAGGAGGCTCACCCCTCCACTTT. This rearrangement joins TRBV6-5 to TRBJ1-6; 8 bases agree with TRBD1. Per germline, CDR1 MNHEY and CDR2 SVGAGI. The J segment lost 10 bases and the V segment lost 10 bases, leaving 15 bases of the junction unmatched. This CDR3 has 15 amino acids.

CDR3 sequence: CASSPTTGVEETQYF. The CDR3 bases are TGTGCCAGCTCACCGACGACAGGGGTGGAAGAGACCCAGTACTTC. V and J are TRBV18 and TRBJ2-5; TRBD1 aligns across 8 bases. Germline trimming cut 3 bases from V and 3 bases from J; bases unmatched to any gene: 6. The germline V gene encodes CDR1 KGHSH and CDR2 LQKENI. CDR3 length equals 15 residues.

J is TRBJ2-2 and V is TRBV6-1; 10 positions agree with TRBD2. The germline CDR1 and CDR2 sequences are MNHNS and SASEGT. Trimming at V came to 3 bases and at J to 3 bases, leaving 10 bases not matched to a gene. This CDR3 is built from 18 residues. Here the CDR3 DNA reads TGTGCCAGCAGTGAGAGGGCTAGCGGGAGTTGGGACACCGGGGAGCTGTTTTTT. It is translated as CASSERASGSWDTGELFF.

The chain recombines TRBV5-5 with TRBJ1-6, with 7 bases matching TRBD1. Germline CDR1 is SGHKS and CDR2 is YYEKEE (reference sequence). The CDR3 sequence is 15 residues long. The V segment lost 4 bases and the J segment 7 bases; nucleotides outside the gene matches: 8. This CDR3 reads CASSIPSGQNSPLHF. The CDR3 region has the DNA TGTGCCAGCAGCATCCCCTCGGGACAGAATTCACCCCTCCACTTT.

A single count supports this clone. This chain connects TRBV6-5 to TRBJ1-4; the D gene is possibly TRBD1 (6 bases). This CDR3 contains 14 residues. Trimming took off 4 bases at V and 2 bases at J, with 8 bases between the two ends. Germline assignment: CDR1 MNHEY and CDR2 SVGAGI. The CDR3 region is CASSLQGTNEKLFF. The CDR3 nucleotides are TGTGCCAGCAGTTTACAGGGCACTAATGAAAAACTGTTTTTT.

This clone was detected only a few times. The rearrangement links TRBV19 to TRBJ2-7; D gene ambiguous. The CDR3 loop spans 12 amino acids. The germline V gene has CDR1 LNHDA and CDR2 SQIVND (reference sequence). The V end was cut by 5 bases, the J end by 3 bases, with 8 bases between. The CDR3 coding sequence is TGTGCCAGTAGTGACGGAGACTACGAGCAGTACTTC. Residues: CASSDGDYEQYF.

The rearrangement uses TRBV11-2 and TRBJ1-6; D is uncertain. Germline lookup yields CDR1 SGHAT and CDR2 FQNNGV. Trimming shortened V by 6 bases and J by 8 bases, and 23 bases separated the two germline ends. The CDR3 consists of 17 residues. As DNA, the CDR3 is TGTGCCAGCAGATCGGGAATAAGGCAGTCTCTTTATTCACCCCTCCACTTT. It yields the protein CASRSGIRQSLYSPLHF.

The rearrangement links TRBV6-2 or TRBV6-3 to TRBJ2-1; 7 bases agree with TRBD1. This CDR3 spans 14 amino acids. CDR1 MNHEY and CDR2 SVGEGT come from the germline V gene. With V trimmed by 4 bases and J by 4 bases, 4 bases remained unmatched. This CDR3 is CASSLSRGYNEQFF. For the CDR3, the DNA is TGTGCCAGCAGTTTATCCAGGGGGTACAATGAGCAGTTCTTC.

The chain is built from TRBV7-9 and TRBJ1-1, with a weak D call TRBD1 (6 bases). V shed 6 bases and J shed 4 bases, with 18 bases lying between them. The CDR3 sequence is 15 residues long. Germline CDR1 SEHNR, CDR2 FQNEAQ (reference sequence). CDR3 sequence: CASSYLRGQFTEAFF. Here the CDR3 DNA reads TGTGCCAGCAGTTATCTCAGGGGACAATTCACTGAAGCTTTCTTT.

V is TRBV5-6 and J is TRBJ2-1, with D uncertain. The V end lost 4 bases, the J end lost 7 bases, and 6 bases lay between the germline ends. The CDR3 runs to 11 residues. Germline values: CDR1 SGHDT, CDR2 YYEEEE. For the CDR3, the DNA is TGTGCCAGCAGCCAGGTAAATGAGCAGTTCTTC. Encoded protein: CASSQVNEQFF.

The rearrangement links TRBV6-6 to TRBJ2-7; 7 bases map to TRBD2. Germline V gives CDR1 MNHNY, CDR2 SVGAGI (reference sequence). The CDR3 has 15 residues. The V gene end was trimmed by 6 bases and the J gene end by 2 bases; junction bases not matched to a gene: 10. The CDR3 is CASRISPRGAYEQYF. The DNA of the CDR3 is TGTGCCAGCAGAATATCCCCCCGGGGGGCCTACGAGCAGTACTTC.

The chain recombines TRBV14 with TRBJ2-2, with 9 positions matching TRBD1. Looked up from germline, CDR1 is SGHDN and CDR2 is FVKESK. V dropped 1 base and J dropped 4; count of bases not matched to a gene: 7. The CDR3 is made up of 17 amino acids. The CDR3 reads CASSQVNRGHVTGELFF. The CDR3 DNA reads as TGTGCCAGCAGCCAAGTTAACAGGGGGCACGTCACCGGGGAGCTGTTTTTT. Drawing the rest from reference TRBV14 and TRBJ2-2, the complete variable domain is EAGVTQFPSHSVIEKGQTVTLRCDPISGHDNLYWYRRVMGKEIKFLLHFVKESKQDESGMPNNRFLAERTGGTYSTLKVQPAELEDSGVYFCASSQVNRGHVTGELFFGEGSRLTVL.

CDR3 coding DNA: TGTGCCAGCAGCCCCGCCGGACTAGCGGGTTCCTACGAGCAGTACTTC. This gives the protein CASSPAGLAGSYEQYF. The genes are TRBV11-2 and TRBJ2-7, with 11 bases matching TRBD2. Trimming at V came to 5 bases and at J to 1 base, leaving 7 bases not matched to a gene. The CDR3 length is 16 residues. The germline gives CDR1 SGHAT, CDR2 FQNNGV.

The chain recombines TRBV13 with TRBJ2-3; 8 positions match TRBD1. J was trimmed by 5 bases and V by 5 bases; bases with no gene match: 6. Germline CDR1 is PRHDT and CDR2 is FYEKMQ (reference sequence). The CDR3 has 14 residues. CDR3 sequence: CASSVGQGGDTQYF. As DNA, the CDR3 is TGTGCCAGCAGCGTCGGACAGGGAGGAGATACGCAGTATTTT.